This record concerns one T cell receptor beta chain sequence. TCR cDNA libraries were made from RNA using a previously described, modified protocol. TCRdb analysed the 5' RACE reads with MiXCR anew, one entry per CDR3 protein. The sample includes roughly 340,000 distinct CDR3 sequences, under 30% of them seen just once. Germline-derived CDR1 and CDR2 are SNHLY and FYNNEI. The length of the CDR3 is 14 residues. Trimming removed 0 bases from V and 9 bases from J, with 12 bases in between. This entry is derived from a study of identical twins' blood T cells. J is TRBJ2-1 and V is TRBV2, with D tentatively TRBD2 (5 bases). The TCR originated in a woman between 18 and 50 years old in good health. What was sequenced was PBMCs. CDR3 bases: TGTGCCAGCAGTGAAGCGCTTATCCGGGGTGAGCAGTTCTTC. The encoded protein is CASSEALIRGEQFF.